These 17 T cell receptor beta chains share one sample of origin, sequenced in a study of STAT5B mutations in CD4+ large granular lymphocyte leukemia. The protocol was immunoSEQ multiplex PCR, while the TCRdb copy is restricted to in-frame clones and leaves out a portion. The table records fewer than 35,000 clones, less than 75% of them present only once. The sequenced material came from CD4+ T cells from blood buffy coats. These receptors all come from a human donor in good health.

The chain links TRBV6-6 to TRBJ2-7, with D possibly being TRBD1 (6 bases). V was pared by 0 bases and J by 0 bases, with 12 bases between. CDR3 length: 16 residues. Germline values: CDR1 MNHNY, CDR2 SVGAGI (reference sequence). CDR3 region: CASSYSTGQRSYEQYF. CDR3 in DNA: TGTGCCAGCAGTTACTCGACCGGACAGCGCTCCTACGAGCAGTACTTC.

J is TRBJ2-3 and V is TRBV5-6; a weak D match, TRBD2 (7 bases). V lost 0 bases to trimming and J lost 1 base, with 12 bases between them. Germline V CDR1 and CDR2: SGHDT, YYEEEE. The CDR3 has 16 amino acids. The CDR3 nucleotides are TGTGCCAGCAGCTTGGATGAGGGGGGGCGCACAGATACGCAGTATTTT. This encodes CASSLDEGGRTDTQYF.

V gene TRBV21-1 combines with J gene TRBJ2-5; TRBD2, the D gene given by the table, was not confirmed from the DNA. TRBV21-1 is marked as a pseudogene. This CDR3 has 12 amino acids. The DNA of the CDR3 is TGTGCCAGCAGCACGCGGGGGCAGACCCAGTACTTC. Translating it yields CASSTRGQTQYF.

V is TRBV6-6 and J is TRBJ1-1, with 7 positions matching TRBD1. Germline CDR1 and CDR2: MNHNY and SVGAGI (reference sequence). Trimming at V came to 4 bases and at J to 3 bases, leaving 5 bases not matched to a gene. There are 14 residues in the CDR3. The CDR3 sequence is CASSWGRGYTEAFF. The CDR3 DNA reads TGTGCCAGCAGTTGGGGCAGGGGGTACACTGAAGCTTTCTTT.

The chain employs TRBV11-2 and TRBJ1-2, with a weak D call TRBD1 (6 bases). The CDR3 is made up of 14 amino acids. The germline CDR1 and CDR2 sequences are SGHAT and FQNNGV. The V gene lost 3 bases and the J gene lost 2 bases, with 10 bases spanning the gap. CDR3 DNA: TGTGCCAGCAGCTTGGACAGCAAGAACTATGGCTACACCTTC. Protein: CASSLDSKNYGYTF.

V and J are TRBV6-1 and TRBJ1-1, with D maybe TRBD1 (5 bases). There are 15 residues in the CDR3. Looked up from germline, CDR1 is MNHNS and CDR2 is SASEGT. Trimming took off 1 base at V and 1 base at J, with 10 bases between the two ends. DNA for the CDR3: TGTGCCAGCAGTGAAGGGGGGGGGAGGAACACTGAAGCTTTCTTT. It specifies CASSEGGGRNTEAFF.

In DNA, the CDR3 is TGTGCCATCAGGCCGGGTCCTAATGAAAAACTGTTTTTT. It is translated as CAIRPGPNEKLFF. V gene TRBV10-3 combines with J gene TRBJ1-4; D gene unclear. Between the trimmed V and J ends, which lost 6 bases and 3 bases, there was a span of 8 bases. CDR3 length equals 13 residues. Germline assignment: CDR1 ENHRY and CDR2 SYGVKD.

This chain joins TRBV15 and TRBJ2-2; D uncertain. This CDR3 has 13 amino acids. Trimming cost V 3 bases and J 5 bases, with 7 bases left between them. Per germline, CDR1 LNHNV and CDR2 YYDKDF (reference sequence). CDR3: CATSSGGTGELFF. CDR3 bases: TGTGCCACCAGCAGTGGTGGAACCGGGGAGCTGTTTTTT.

V and J are TRBV29-1 and TRBJ2-3; D unclear. Trimming shortened V by 3 bases and J by 0 bases, and 4 bases separated the two germline ends. Looked up from germline, CDR1 is SQVTM and CDR2 is ANQGSEA. There are 12 residues in the CDR3. CDR3 residues: CSVDPSTDTQYF. The CDR3 DNA sequence: TGCAGCGTTGACCCTAGCACAGATACGCAGTATTTT.

This clone was observed a single time. The chain employs TRBV6-7 and TRBJ2-7; perhaps D is TRBD1 or TRBD2 (5 bases each). TRBV6-7 is designated an ORF whose function remains uncertain. With 0 bases removed from V and 2 bases from J, the gap between germline ends came to 23 bases. The CDR3 sequence is 19 residues long. CDR3 nucleotide sequence: TGTGCCAGCAGTTACTCGGCCGGGACCGAACTAAATAGGCCCTACGAGCAGTACTTC. This codes for CASSYSAGTELNRPYEQYF.

There are a few counts of this clone. V and J are TRBV19 and TRBJ1-2; D might be TRBD1 (5 bases). Trimming took off 5 bases at V and 7 bases at J, with 20 bases between the two ends. Germline V lookup: CDR1 LNHDA, CDR2 SQIVND (reference sequence). There are 15 residues in the CDR3. CDR3 region: CASSAGTPVNLGYTF. The DNA of the CDR3 is TGTGCCAGTAGTGCCGGGACCCCTGTTAACCTTGGCTACACCTTC.

The chain carries TRBV29-1 and TRBJ1-1; tentative D call: TRBD1 (5 bases). V was clipped by 4 bases and J by 1 base, with 10 bases between them. Germline V gives CDR1 SQVTM, CDR2 ANQGSEA. The CDR3 extends over 13 amino acids. The CDR3 nucleotides are TGCAGCGTTGGGGGGACGGAGAACACTGAAGCTTTCTTT. Residues: CSVGGTENTEAFF.

CDR3 nucleotide sequence: TGTGCCAGCAGCCGCGGAGAGTCTAGCACAGATACGCAGTATTTT. Encoded protein: CASSRGESSTDTQYF. V gene TRBV6-6 combines with J gene TRBJ2-3; D is undetermined. V gave up 6 bases and J gave up 0 bases, with 13 bases separating them. The CDR3 runs to 15 residues. Germline values: CDR1 MNHNY, CDR2 SVGAGI (reference sequence).

V and J are TRBV2 and TRBJ2-5; D tentatively fits TRBD1 or TRBD2 (5 bases each). The CDR3 consists of 12 residues. Germline assignment: CDR1 SNHLY and CDR2 FYNNEI. Trimming removed 7 bases from V and 3 bases from J, with 9 bases in between. As DNA, the CDR3 is TGTGCCAGCAACGGGACGGAAGAGACCCAGTACTTC. This gives the protein CASNGTEETQYF.

This clone occurred a few times. The chain joins TRBV6-6 to TRBJ1-5; D possibly corresponds to TRBD1 (5 bases). The CDR3 runs to 15 residues. Germline V gene lookup returns CDR1 MNHNY and CDR2 SVGAGI (reference sequence). Trimming shortened V by 10 bases and J by 7 bases, and 23 bases separated the two germline ends. The CDR3 coding sequence is TGTGCCACCCGCGGATTTGAGGGGATCTGGCAGCCCCAGCATTTT. Protein product: CATRGFEGIWQPQHF.

This clone has only a few counts. This chain uses TRBV6-4 with TRBJ1-5; D not resolved. V was cut by 4 bases and J by 6 bases, with 10 bases left in between. The length of the CDR3 is 13 residues. Germline V gives CDR1 MRHNA, CDR2 SNTAGT. For the CDR3, the DNA is TGTGCCAGCAGTGTGGGCGGGAGTCAGCCCCAGCATTTT. This gives the protein CASSVGGSQPQHF.

The chain links TRBV30 to TRBJ2-6; maybe TRBD1 (5 bases). The germline V gene encodes CDR1 GTSNPN and CDR2 SVGIG (reference sequence). There are 16 residues in the CDR3. V was trimmed by 0 bases and J by 1 base, leaving 10 bases between them. CDR3 coding DNA: TGTGCCTGGAGTGTTGCAGGGCTTTCTGGGGCCAACGTCCTGACTTTC. This translates into CAWSVAGLSGANVLTF.